The entry that follows covers one TCR beta chain sequence. The entry originates in a study of PD-1 blockade in mismatch repair-deficient tumors. Germline CDR1 and CDR2: MGHRA and YSYEKL. The CDR3 runs 16 residues. The ends lost 1 base at V and 3 bases at J; junction bases unmatched: 6. A few pembrolizumab responders had their TCRs sequenced. Clones were sequenced by immunoSEQ multiplex PCR, and TCRdb holds only the in-frame ones, with some missing. This table has 38,000 or so clones, about 85% appearing once. The chain employs TRBV4-1 and TRBJ2-7; 10 bases agree with TRBD2. This TCR was recovered from an adult with mismatch repair-deficient cancer. This sample comprised peripheral blood, obtained approximately 80 weeks after starting pembrolizumab. CDR3 coding DNA: TGCGCCAGCAGCCAAGTCGGGCCTAGCGGGAGCTACGAGCAGTACTTC. Translating gives CASSQVGPSGSYEQYF.